These 4 T cell receptor beta chains came from one sample sequenced in a study of blood T cell repertoires in COVID-19 (dated by TCRdb to the early 2020s). Library preparation used the immunoSEQ multiplex PCR assay. As stored in TCRdb, this immuneACCESS dataset retains in-frame rearrangements with V and J assigned. A fraction of the clones does not appear; measured against another copy, unresolved V genes explain less than half of the discrepancy, and the remainder lacks a known reason. Counted in this sample were roughly 280,000 clones; approximately 90% of them appeared once. The ten largest clonotypes hold about 3% of the sample. The sequenced sample consisted of PBMCs or T cells enriched from blood (not recorded which). Receptor source: a woman in her forties or fifties who had recovered from COVID-19.

The rearrangement links TRBV28 to TRBJ1-5; 8 bases match TRBD1. Trimming at V came to 5 bases and at J to 7 bases, leaving 10 bases not matched to a gene. The CDR3 loop spans 15 amino acids. CDR1 and CDR2 (germline): MDHEN, SYDVKM. The CDR3 here is CASSIRTGMYQPQHF. CDR3 sequence (DNA): TGTGCCAGCAGTATCCGGACAGGGATGTACCAGCCCCAGCATTTT.

This clone appeared a few times. This chain joins TRBV2 and TRBJ1-1; TRBD1 might be the D (5 bases). CDR1 SNHLY and CDR2 FYNNEI come from the germline V gene. This CDR3 has 11 amino acids. V shed 8 bases and J shed 5 bases, with 9 bases lying between them. DNA for the CDR3: TGTGCCAGCCGACAGAGAACTGAAGCTTTCTTT. Amino acid sequence: CASRQRTEAFF.

V and J are TRBV18 and TRBJ1-2; 7 bases are a match to TRBD1. CDR1 KGHSH and CDR2 LQKENI come from the germline V gene. With V trimmed by 2 bases and J by 4 bases, 13 bases remained unmatched. The CDR3 is 17 residues long. CDR3 coding DNA: TGTGCCAGCTCACCATACGGTCCAGGGGGTTCTAGCTATGGCTACACCTTC. It yields the protein CASSPYGPGGSSYGYTF.

The CDR3 loop reads CASSAQGAGYNEQFF. CDR3 nucleotides: TGTGCCAGCAGTGCCCAGGGAGCGGGTTACAATGAGCAGTTCTTC. The rearrangement links TRBV27 to TRBJ2-1, with D possibly being TRBD2 (6 bases). The length of the CDR3 is 15 residues. Deletions cut 5 bases from V and 4 bases from J, with 15 bases between. Germline CDR1 MNHEY, CDR2 SMNVEV (reference sequence).